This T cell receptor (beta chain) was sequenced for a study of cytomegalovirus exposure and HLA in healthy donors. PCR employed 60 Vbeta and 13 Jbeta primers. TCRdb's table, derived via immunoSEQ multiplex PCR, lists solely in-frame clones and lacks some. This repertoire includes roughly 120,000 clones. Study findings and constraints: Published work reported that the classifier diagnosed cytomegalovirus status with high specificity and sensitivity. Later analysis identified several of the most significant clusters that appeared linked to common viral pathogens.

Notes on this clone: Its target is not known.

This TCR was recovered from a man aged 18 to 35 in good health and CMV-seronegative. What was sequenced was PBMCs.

CDR3 sequence: CASSLDSPAAHVGGNTEAFF. The CDR3 nucleotides read TGTGCCAGCAGCTTAGATTCCCCCGCGGCGCACGTGGGGGGGAACACTGAAGCTTTCTTT. V is TRBV7-8 and J is TRBJ1-1, with D perhaps TRBD1 (5 bases). This CDR3 comprises 20 residues. Per the germline V gene, CDR1 is SGHVS and CDR2 is FQNEAQ. Trimming took 1 base from V and 1 from J, leaving 25 bases between them.